A selection of T cell receptor beta chains follows, all from one sample in a study of a mutant IDH1 vaccine in newly diagnosed glioma. The antigens of these receptors remain unknown. Data came from immunoSEQ multiplex PCR; TCRdb stores just in-frame clones and leaves some out. The sample lists tens of thousands of clones, 90% to 95% occurring once. The material sequenced was PBMCs, taken from a glioma patient whose treatment included an IDH1 peptide vaccine. The receptor source for this set is a man in his fifties or sixties with glioma. Both conserved end residues are part of each CDR3. The order of the fields is V gene, D gene, clone size, J gene, CDR3 protein, CDR3 DNA. D genes are given only for firm matches. Clone size is stated in some rows and not others, as once, few, many or a class when expanded.

TRBV19	.	.	TRBJ2-6	CASSIAPQGRANVLTF	TGTGCCAGTAGTATAGCCCCCCAAGGGAGGGCCAACGTCCTGACTTTC
TRBV28	TRBD1	.	TRBJ2-7	CASSTPGTGYHEQYF	TGTGCCAGCAGCACACCCGGGACAGGGTATCACGAGCAGTACTTC
TRBV28	.	.	TRBJ1-2	CASSFPNYGYTF	TGTGCCAGCAGTTTCCCTAACTATGGCTACACCTTC
TRBV7-2	.	.	TRBJ1-5	CASSFFNQPQHF	TGTGCCAGCAGCTTCTTCAATCAGCCCCAGCATTTT
TRBV15	.	.	TRBJ1-2	CATSRSPGERGYTF	TGTGCCACCAGCAGGAGCCCGGGGGAGCGAGGCTACACCTTC
TRBV19	.	.	TRBJ2-3	CASSKGQGKDTQYF	TGTGCCAGTAGTAAGGGCCAGGGCAAAGATACGCAGTATTTT
TRBV28	.	.	TRBJ2-7	CASTQRHFYEQYF	TGTGCCAGCACCCAGAGGCATTTCTACGAGCAGTACTTC
TRBV20-1	.	.	TRBJ1-4	CSARTREKLFF	TGCAGTGCCAGGACCAGGGAAAAACTGTTTTTT
TRBV4-3	TRBD2	.	TRBJ2-2	CASSQVIPSGGTGELFF	TGCGCCAGCAGCCAAGTTATACCTAGCGGGGGTACCGGGGAGCTGTTTTTT
TRBV29-1	.	.	TRBJ1-3	CSVLSTGIQNLGPGNTIYF	TGCAGCGTTTTAAGTACCGGAATACAGAATCTAGGACCTGGAAACACCATATATTTT
TRBV10-3	.	.	TRBJ1-5	CAISEGQYGQPQHF	TGTGCCATCAGTGAGGGGCAGTATGGTCAGCCCCAGCATTTT
TRBV7-2	.	.	TRBJ2-1	CASSKDLLVLFF	TGTGCCAGCAGTAAGGATCTACTTGTGTTGTTCTTC
TRBV11-1	.	.	TRBJ2-5	CASSLIRSRETQYF	TGTGCCAGCAGCTTAATCCGGAGCAGGGAGACCCAGTACTTC
TRBV6-1	TRBD1	.	TRBJ1-1	CASSRNRGVNTEAFF	TGTGCCAGCAGCCGGAACAGGGGTGTGAACACTGAAGCTTTCTTT
TRBV6-5	.	.	TRBJ1-2	CASSSLTGIYGYTF	TGTGCCAGCAGTTCCCTAACAGGGATCTATGGCTACACCTTC
TRBV4-3	.	few	TRBJ1-5	CASSQYAHQPQHF	TGCGCCAGCAGCCAGTACGCTCATCAGCCCCAGCATTTT
TRBV4-1	TRBD1	.	TRBJ2-2	CASTLQGGTGELFF	TGCGCCAGCACCCTACAGGGGGGCACCGGGGAGCTGTTTTTT
TRBV6-1	.	.	TRBJ1-5	CASTVMGSSNQPQHF	TGTGCCAGCACCGTCATGGGGTCTAGCAATCAGCCCCAGCATTTT
TRBV6-5	TRBD1	.	TRBJ2-3	CASSYTTGVPDTQYF	TGTGCCAGCAGTTACACTACAGGGGTCCCAGATACGCAGTATTTT
TRBV7-2	.	.	TRBJ2-3	CASSAPYSSRRDTQYF	TGTGCCAGCAGCGCACCCTACTCTAGCCGCCGAGATACGCAGTATTTT
TRBV18	TRBD2	.	TRBJ2-1	CASSPTGLAGGNEQFF	TGTGCCAGCTCACCTACGGGACTAGCGGGAGGTAATGAGCAGTTCTTC
TRBV28	.	once	TRBJ2-1	CASSHTRLREQFF	TGTGCCAGCAGCCACACTAGGCTTCGGGAGCAGTTCTTC
TRBV5-1	.	.	TRBJ2-7	CASRLGVSYEQYF	TGCGCCAGCAGGCTGGGAGTAAGCTACGAGCAGTACTTC
TRBV4-2	.	once	TRBJ2-3	CASSQGRSGTDTQYF	TGTGCCAGCAGCCAAGGCCGATCTGGCACAGATACGCAGTATTTT
TRBV14	.	once	TRBJ1-2	CASSRRANYGYTF	TGTGCCAGCAGCCGGAGGGCTAACTATGGCTACACCTTC
TRBV6-5	TRBD1	.	TRBJ2-7	CASSYQTGSVATEQYF	TGTGCCAGCAGTTACCAGACAGGGTCCGTAGCCACCGAGCAGTACTTC
TRBV18	.	few	TRBJ1-1	CASSPLYISAFF	TGTGCCAGCTCACCACTCTATATCTCGGCTTTCTTT
TRBV25-1	.	.	TRBJ1-1	CASIGYGRGVEAFF	TGTGCCAGCATAGGGTACGGGCGTGGGGTTGAAGCTTTCTTT
TRBV27	TRBD1	once	TRBJ1-1	CASSLKGAAPGDTEAFF	TGTGCCAGCAGTTTAAAGGGGGCGGCGCCTGGGGACACTGAAGCTTTCTTT
TRBV25-1	.	.	TRBJ1-4	CASSEYGGATTNEKLFF	TGTGCCAGCAGTGAATATGGTGGGGCGACGACTAATGAAAAACTGTTTTTT
TRBV9	.	.	TRBJ2-1	CASSPSWGWANEQFF	TGTGCCAGCAGCCCCAGTTGGGGGTGGGCCAATGAGCAGTTCTTC
TRBV4-3	.	.	TRBJ2-5	CASSHTPGDGWGETQYF	TGCGCCAGCAGCCACACTCCAGGGGACGGGTGGGGAGAGACCCAGTACTTC
TRBV18	.	.	TRBJ1-1	CASSPLALNTEAFF	TGTGCCAGCTCACCATTGGCCCTGAACACTGAAGCTTTCTTT
TRBV6-4	.	.	TRBJ2-7	CASGKRATYEQYF	TGTGCCAGCGGAAAGAGGGCCACCTACGAGCAGTACTTC
TRBV5-8	TRBD1	.	TRBJ1-2	CASSYGQANF	TGTGCCAGCAGCTATGGACAGGCCAACTTC
TRBV19	.	.	TRBJ1-6	CASSIVQGGSPLHF	TGTGCCAGTAGTATAGTACAGGGCGGCTCACCCCTCCACTTT
TRBV7-9	TRBD1	.	TRBJ2-7	CASSIYRDRGDYEQYF	TGTGCCAGCAGCATCTACCGGGACAGGGGGGACTACGAGCAGTACTTC
TRBV10-3	.	.	TRBJ2-6	CAISDAGAGANVLTF	TGTGCCATCAGTGACGCGGGGGCGGGGGCCAACGTCCTGACTTTC
TRBV4-3	.	once	TRBJ2-7	CASSTRAASGYEQYF	TGCGCCAGCAGCACCCGGGCCGCTAGTGGCTACGAGCAGTACTTC
TRBV5-1	.	.	TRBJ1-2	CASSLGTVIAYGYTF	TGCGCCAGCAGCTTGGGGACAGTTATCGCCTATGGCTACACCTTC
TRBV5-6	.	.	TRBJ2-7	CASSRQTLTSYEQYF	TGTGCCAGCAGCCGTCAAACCCTGACATCCTACGAGCAGTACTTC
TRBV23-1	TRBD1	.	TRBJ2-7	CASSQPPRTGNGNRDYEQYF	TGCGCCAGCAGTCAACCTCCTCGGACAGGGAACGGAAACAGGGACTACGAGCAGTACTTC
TRBV4-3	.	.	TRBJ1-6	CASSQDPGLENSPLHF	TGCGCCAGCAGCCAAGATCCAGGGTTGGAGAATTCACCCCTCCACTTT
TRBV7-6	.	.	TRBJ2-7	CASSLDRGGNEQYF	TGTGCCAGCAGCTTAGACAGGGGGGGCAACGAGCAGTACTTC
TRBV4-1	.	.	TRBJ2-7	CASSQQPGSYEQYF	TGCGCCAGCAGCCAACAGCCTGGGTCCTACGAGCAGTACTTC
TRBV4-1	.	.	TRBJ2-7	CASSQEYSSYEQYF	TGCGCCAGCAGCCAAGAATACAGCTCCTACGAGCAGTACTTC
TRBV5-4	TRBD2	once	TRBJ2-1	CASSLAASRTSNDEQFF	TGTGCCAGCAGCTTGGCCGCTTCCCGGACTAGCAACGATGAGCAGTTCTTC
TRBV20-1	.	.	TRBJ2-1	CSAVDHEQFF	TGCAGTGCTGTCGACCATGAGCAGTTCTTC
TRBV30	.	.	TRBJ1-4	CACFNREGEKLFF	TGTGCCTGCTTCAACAGGGAGGGTGAAAAACTGTTTTTT
TRBV7-7	TRBD1	.	TRBJ2-7	CASSLNRGYEQYF	TGTGCTAGCAGCTTGAACAGGGGATACGAGCAGTACTTC
TRBV7-9	TRBD1	.	TRBJ1-4	CASSLGQGDEKLFF	TGTGCCAGCAGCTTGGGACAGGGGGATGAAAAACTGTTTTTT
TRBV4-3	.	.	TRBJ2-2	CASSERPNTGELFF	TGCGCCAGCAGCGAACGACCGAACACCGGGGAGCTGTTTTTT
TRBV21-1	.	.	TRBJ2-3	CASSLDSFSTDTQYF	TGTGCCAGCAGCCTCGACAGTTTCTCCACAGATACGCAGTATTTT
TRBV28	TRBD2	once	TRBJ2-5	CASNQAGEQETQYF	TGTGCCAGCAATCAAGCGGGGGAACAAGAGACCCAGTACTTC